Following are 7 T cell receptor beta chains from one sample sequenced in a study of CD8+ T cells in alopecia areata. After isolation, RNA underwent reverse transcription to generate cDNA as the sequencing template. The protocol was immunoSEQ multiplex PCR, while the TCRdb copy is restricted to in-frame clones and leaves out a portion. This sample has 150,000 to 200,000 clones, with 60% found just once. Regarding treatment: oral pan-JAK inhibitor, 5-10 mg twice daily. The sample here was CD4+ T cells sorted from blood, taken at week 24, from a patient treated with tofacitinib. Receptors originate from a human donor with alopecia areata.

J is TRBJ2-2 and V is TRBV4-3; 7 bases line up with TRBD2. CDR1 is LGHNA and CDR2 is YSLEER in the germline V gene. This CDR3 has 19 residues. J lost 0 bases, V lost 2 bases, and 12 bases had no gene match. The CDR3 DNA sequence: TGCGCCAGCAGCCAAAGAGTCTCCGGGGGGACCGCGAACACCGGGGAGCTGTTTTTT. This codes for CASSQRVSGGTANTGELFF.

The chain links TRBV7-8 to TRBJ1-5, with D hard to call. Germline-derived CDR1 and CDR2 are SGHVS and FQNEAQ. Trimming stripped 3 bases from V and 6 bases from J, with 21 bases between. The CDR3 is made up of 17 amino acids. The CDR3 loop reads CASSFYPRGRSGQPQHF. Written as DNA, the CDR3 is TGTGCCAGCAGCTTCTACCCGCGGGGAAGGAGCGGTCAGCCCCAGCATTTT.

The chain uses TRBV2 and TRBJ1-2, with a weak D call TRBD1 (5 bases). The germline V and J ends were trimmed by 5 bases and 7 bases, with 11 bases remaining between them. Germline lookup yields CDR1 SNHLY and CDR2 FYNNEI. The CDR3 has 12 amino acids. The CDR3 coding sequence is TGTGCCAGCAGTCAGGGCCGGGGTGGCTACACCTTC. This codes for CASSQGRGGYTF.

The table lists this clone with a few counts. The chain is built from TRBV12-5 and TRBJ1-6, with D uncertain. V lost 5 bases to trimming and J lost 10 bases, with 12 bases between them. This CDR3 has 13 residues. The V gene's germline CDR1 is LGHNT and CDR2 FRNRAP. The CDR3 DNA follows: TGTGCTAGTGGTCCTATGCTAACATCACCCCTCCACTTT. Its protein product is CASGPMLTSPLHF.

The chain employs TRBV27 and TRBJ1-6; the D gene is possibly TRBD1 (5 bases). The ends were cut back, 3 bases at V and 10 bases at J, with 10 bases in the middle. Germline CDR1 reads MNHEY; CDR2 reads SMNVEV (reference sequence). This CDR3 is built from 13 residues. CDR3: CASSLSGWSPLHF. In DNA form, the CDR3 reads TGTGCCAGCAGTTTGTCAGGGTGGTCACCCCTCCACTTT.

The CDR3 sequence is CASKTLNEQFF. The DNA for the CDR3 is TGTGCCAGCAAGACACTCAATGAGCAGTTCTTC. The gene calls are TRBV5-6 and TRBJ2-1; the D is unclear. CDR1 and CDR2 from the germline V gene are SGHDT and YYEEEE. Trimming removed 6 bases from V and 6 bases from J, with 7 bases in between. CDR3 length: 11 residues.

This clone was seen ten or more times. The gene calls are TRBV11-3 and TRBJ2-2, with D possibly TRBD2 on 5 matching bases. CDR1 SGHNT and CDR2 YENEEA come from the germline V gene. V was clipped by 2 bases and J by 6 bases, with 10 bases between them. The CDR3 is made up of 14 amino acids. The CDR3, as DNA: TGTGCCAGCAGCTTAATGAGCGGCTCCGGGGAGCTGTTTTTT. It encodes CASSLMSGSGELFF.